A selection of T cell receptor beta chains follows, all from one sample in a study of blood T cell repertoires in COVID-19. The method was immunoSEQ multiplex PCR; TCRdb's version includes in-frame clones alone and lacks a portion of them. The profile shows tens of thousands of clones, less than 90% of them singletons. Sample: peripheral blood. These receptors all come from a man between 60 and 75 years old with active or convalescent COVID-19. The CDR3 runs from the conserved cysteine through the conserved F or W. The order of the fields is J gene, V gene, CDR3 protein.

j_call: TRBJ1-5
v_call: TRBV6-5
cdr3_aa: CASRNLRGLFQPQHF

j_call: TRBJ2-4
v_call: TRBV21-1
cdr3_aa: CASRGQGPAKNIQYF

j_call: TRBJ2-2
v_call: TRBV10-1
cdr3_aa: CATSAGELFF

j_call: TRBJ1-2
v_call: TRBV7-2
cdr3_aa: CASSLQDRDYGYTF

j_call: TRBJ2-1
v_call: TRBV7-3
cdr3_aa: CASPCGGCSSYNEQFF

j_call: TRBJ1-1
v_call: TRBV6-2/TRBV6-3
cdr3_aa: CASSYQGASTEAFF

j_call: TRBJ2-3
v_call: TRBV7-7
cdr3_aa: CASSRGTSVSDTQYF

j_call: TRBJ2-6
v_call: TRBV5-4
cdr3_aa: CASSPGPSGANVLTF

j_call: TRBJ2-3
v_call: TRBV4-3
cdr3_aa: CASSQAGAGGTDTQYF

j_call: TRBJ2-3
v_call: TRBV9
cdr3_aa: CASSVLDGGSTDTQYF

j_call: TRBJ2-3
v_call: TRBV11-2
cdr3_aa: CASSTSDRAGTDTQYF

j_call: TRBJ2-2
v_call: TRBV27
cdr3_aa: CASRDFYTGELFF

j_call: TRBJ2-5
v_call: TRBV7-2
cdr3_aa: CASSLGQGEETQYF

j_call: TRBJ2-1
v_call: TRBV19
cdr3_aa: CASSPGTERYNEQFF

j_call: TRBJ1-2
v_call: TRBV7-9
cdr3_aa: CASSAPLLQESYAGYTF

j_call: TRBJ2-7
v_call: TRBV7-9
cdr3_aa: CASSFEGFVDEQYF

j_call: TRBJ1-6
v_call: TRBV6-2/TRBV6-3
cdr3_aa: CASSPPAGWNSPLHF

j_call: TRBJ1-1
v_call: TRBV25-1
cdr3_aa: CASKGYGRVNTEAFF

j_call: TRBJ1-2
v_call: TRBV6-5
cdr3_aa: CASRGQGGGYTF

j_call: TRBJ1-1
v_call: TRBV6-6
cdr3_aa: CASTTPRGGLNTEAFF

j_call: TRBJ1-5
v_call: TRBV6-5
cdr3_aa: CASSYLRGNQPQHF

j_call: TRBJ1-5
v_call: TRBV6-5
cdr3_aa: CASSYSKSGNQPQHF

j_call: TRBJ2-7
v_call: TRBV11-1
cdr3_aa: CASSLRDRGQYEQYF

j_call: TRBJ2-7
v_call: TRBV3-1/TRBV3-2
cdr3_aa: CATGRGGYYEQYF

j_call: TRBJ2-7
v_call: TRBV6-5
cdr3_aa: CASSNALGQLYEQYF

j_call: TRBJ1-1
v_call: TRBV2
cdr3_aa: CASTCGTTEAFF

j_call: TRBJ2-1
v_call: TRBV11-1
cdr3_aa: CASSLNGGSYNEQFF

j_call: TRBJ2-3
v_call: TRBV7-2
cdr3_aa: CASSPSRAGATDTQYF

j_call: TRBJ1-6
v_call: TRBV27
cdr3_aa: CASSSIQYNSPLHF

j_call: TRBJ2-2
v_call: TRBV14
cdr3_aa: CASSQRGLNTGELFF

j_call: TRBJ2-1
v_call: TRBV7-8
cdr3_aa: CASSFSGGGSYNEQFF

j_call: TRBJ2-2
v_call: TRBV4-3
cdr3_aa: CASSRNLQGNTGELFF

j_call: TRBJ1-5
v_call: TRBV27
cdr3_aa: CASSPNRDDSNQPQHF

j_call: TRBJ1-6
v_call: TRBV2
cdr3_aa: CASSEWTGYNSPLHF

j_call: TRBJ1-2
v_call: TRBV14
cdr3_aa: CASSQVQGAGYTF

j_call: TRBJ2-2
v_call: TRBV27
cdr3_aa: CASSFGTEHGELFF

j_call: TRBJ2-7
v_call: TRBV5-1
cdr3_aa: CASSPIGAEQYF

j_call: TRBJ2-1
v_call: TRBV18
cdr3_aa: CASSPRQGVSSYNEQFF

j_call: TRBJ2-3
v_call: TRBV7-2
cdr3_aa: CASSFTSGGYTDTQYF

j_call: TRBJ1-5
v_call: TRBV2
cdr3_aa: CASSGAGWGPPHF

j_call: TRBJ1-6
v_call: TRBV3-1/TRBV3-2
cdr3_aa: CASSRDRGVGSPLHF

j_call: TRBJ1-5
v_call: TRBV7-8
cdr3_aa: CASSLVAGAVGNQPQHF

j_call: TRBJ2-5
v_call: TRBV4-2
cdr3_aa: CASSQAEGQGETQYF

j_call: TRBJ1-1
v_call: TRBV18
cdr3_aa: CASSIDRGETEAFF

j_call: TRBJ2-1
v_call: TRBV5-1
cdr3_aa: CASSWASGGAFNEQFF

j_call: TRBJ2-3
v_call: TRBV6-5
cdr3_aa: CASSYSRQGADTQYF

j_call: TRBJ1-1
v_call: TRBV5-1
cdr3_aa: CASGGGGEHTEAFF

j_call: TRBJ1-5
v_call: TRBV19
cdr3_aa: CASTDTGHQSQPQHF

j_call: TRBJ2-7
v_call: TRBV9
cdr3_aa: CASSSRTGSYEQYF

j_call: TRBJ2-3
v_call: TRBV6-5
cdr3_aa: CASRTDTDTQYF

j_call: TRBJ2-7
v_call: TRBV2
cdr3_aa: CASSVRFATRGGSEQYF

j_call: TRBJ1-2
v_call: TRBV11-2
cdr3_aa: CASSLGRDSYGYTF

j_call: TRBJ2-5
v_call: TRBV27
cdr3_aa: CASRLLGPEETQYF

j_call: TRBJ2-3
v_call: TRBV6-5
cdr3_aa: CASSWGSGTDTQYF